The 7 T cell receptor beta chains reported below all come from one sample, sequenced in a study of blood T cells in healthy people across ages. Primed by a sample-barcoded 5' primer and a J-beta primer mix, a second PCR proceeded for 7 to 11 cycles. TCRdb independently ran MiXCR on the 5' RACE reads; one entry per CDR3 protein. Of 1.5 million to 2 million distinct CDR3 sequences in the sample, roughly 30% were seen once. Sequences were obtained from blood. The origin of the receptors is a woman in her thirties in good health.

This clonotype came up once. A much larger clone sits a single nucleotide away, making a read error possible. The V call is TRBV10-3, the J call TRBJ2-3; D not resolved. The germline V gene encodes CDR1 ENHRY and CDR2 SYGVKD. V gave up 4 bases and J gave up 2 bases, with 10 bases separating them. This CDR3 spans 14 amino acids. The CDR3 region has the DNA TGTGCCATCAGTGGCGGCCTGTTCACAGATACGCAGTATTTT. This codes for CAISGGLFTDTQYF.

The J gene is TRBJ1-5, the V gene TRBV6-2 or TRBV6-3; 11 nucleotides agree with TRBD1. The CDR3 sequence is 19 residues long. From germline, CDR1 is MNHEY and CDR2 SVGEGT. Losses at the gene ends were 7 bases for V and 1 base for J; bases not matched to a gene: 15. Here the CDR3 DNA reads TGTGCCAGCAACGAACCGGGACAGGGGGTACTTGGGAGCAATCAGCCCCAGCATTTT. Residues: CASNEPGQGVLGSNQPQHF.

The table lists this clonotype with a few counts. This rearrangement joins TRBV4-1 to TRBJ1-5; D gene ambiguous. V was trimmed by 3 bases and J by 4 bases, leaving 19 bases between them. Germline V gene data show CDR1 as MGHRA and CDR2 as YSYEKL. The CDR3 is 17 amino acids. CDR3 sequence reads: CASSQSGAGQANQPQHF. The CDR3 DNA reads TGCGCCAGCAGCCAGTCCGGCGCGGGCCAGGCAAATCAGCCCCAGCATTTT.

This clonotype was detected only a few times. The rearrangement links TRBV6-5 to TRBJ2-5; TRBD1 aligns across 10 bases. Germline V CDR1 and CDR2: MNHEY, SVGAGI. V was clipped by 2 bases and J by 5 bases; unmatched bases: 5. The CDR3 is 15 amino acids. The CDR3 DNA sequence: TGTGCCAGCAGTTACGGGACAGGGGATTGGGAGACCCAGTACTTC. It yields the protein CASSYGTGDWETQYF.

This clonotype was seen a handful of times. This rearrangement joins TRBV13 to TRBJ1-2, with a weak D call TRBD1 (5 bases). Trimming removed 2 bases at V and 4 bases at J, with 26 bases between. CDR3 length: 19 residues. The germline V gene encodes CDR1 PRHDT and CDR2 FYEKMQ (reference sequence). The CDR3 coding sequence is TGTGCCAGCAGCTTAAAGGGAGTCGGAAACTCGAAAGGGGTCTATGGCTACACCTTC. Amino acids: CASSLKGVGNSKGVYGYTF.

The chain links TRBV27 to TRBJ1-2; a possible D gene is TRBD1 (6 bases). V shed 3 bases and J shed 6 bases, with 14 bases lying between them. This CDR3 region has 14 residues. Germline V CDR1 and CDR2: MNHEY, SMNVEV (reference sequence). The CDR3 DNA reads TGTGCCAGCAGTTTTACAGGGCTGTCAGATGGCTACACCTTC. The encoded protein is CASSFTGLSDGYTF.

The rearrangement uses TRBV4-1 and TRBJ2-1, with 12 bases identical to TRBD2. Trimming took 1 base from V and 10 from J; bases not matched to a gene: 11. Germline CDR1 MGHRA, CDR2 YSYEKL. The CDR3 is 17 residues long. Here the CDR3 reads CASSQGPSGRGGREQFF. The CDR3 DNA sequence: TGCGCCAGCAGCCAAGGGCCTAGCGGGAGGGGCGGTAGGGAGCAGTTCTTC.